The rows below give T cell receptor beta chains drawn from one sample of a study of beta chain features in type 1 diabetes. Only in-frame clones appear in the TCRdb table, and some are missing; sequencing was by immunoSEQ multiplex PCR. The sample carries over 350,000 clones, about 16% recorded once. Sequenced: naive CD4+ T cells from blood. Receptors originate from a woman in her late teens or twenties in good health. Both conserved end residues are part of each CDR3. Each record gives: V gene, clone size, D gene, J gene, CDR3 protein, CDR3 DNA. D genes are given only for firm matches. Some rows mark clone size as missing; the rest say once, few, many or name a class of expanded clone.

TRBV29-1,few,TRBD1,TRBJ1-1,CSAETGGKRNEAFF,TGCAGCGCCGAGACAGGGGGGAAGAGAAATGAAGCTTTCTTT
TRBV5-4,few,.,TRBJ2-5,CASSLKGAETQYF,TGTGCCAGCAGCTTAAAAGGGGCTGAGACCCAGTACTTC
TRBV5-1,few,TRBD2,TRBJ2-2,CASAFSGRGTGELFF,TGCGCCAGCGCGTTCAGCGGGAGAGGAACCGGGGAGCTGTTTTTT
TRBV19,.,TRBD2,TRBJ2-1,CASSLSGRANNEQFF,TGTGCCAGTAGTTTGAGCGGGAGGGCAAACAATGAGCAGTTCTTC
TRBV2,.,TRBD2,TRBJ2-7,CASIAPGTSGRGGQYF,TGTGCCAGCATCGCCCCCGGGACTAGCGGGAGAGGCGGGCAGTACTTC
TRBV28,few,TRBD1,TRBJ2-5,CASSQWTGSMTETQYF,TGTGCCAGCAGTCAATGGACAGGGTCCATGACAGAGACCCAGTACTTC
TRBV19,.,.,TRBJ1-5,CASSGGEKNQPQHF,TGTGCCAGTAGTGGGGGGGAGAAAAATCAGCCCCAGCATTTT
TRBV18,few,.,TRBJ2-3,CASSGWSGTDTQYF,TGTGCCAGCTCAGGATGGAGCGGAACAGATACGCAGTATTTT
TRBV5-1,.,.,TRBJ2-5,CASSLAQGPQETQYF,TGCGCCAGCAGCTTGGCTCAGGGCCCTCAAGAGACCCAGTACTTC
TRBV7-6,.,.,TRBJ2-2,CASSSSAGAGTGELFF,TGTGCCAGCAGCTCGTCGGCGGGGGCAGGCACCGGGGAGCTGTTTTTT
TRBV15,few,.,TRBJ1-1,CATSRDKLSDTEAFF,TGTGCCACCAGCAGAGATAAGCTTAGTGACACTGAAGCTTTCTTT
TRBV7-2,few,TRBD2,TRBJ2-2,CASSSRLAGPVNTGELFF,TGTGCCAGCAGCTCCCGACTAGCGGGACCAGTCAACACCGGGGAGCTGTTTTTT
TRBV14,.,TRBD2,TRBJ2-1,CASRGLAGHNEQFF,TGTGCCAGCAGGGGACTAGCGGGACACAATGAGCAGTTCTTC
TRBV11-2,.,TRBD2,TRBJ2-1,CASSSGLGVRAEQFF,TGTGCCAGCAGTTCGGGACTAGGAGTTCGGGCTGAGCAGTTCTTC
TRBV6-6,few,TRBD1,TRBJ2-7,CASNDRGTYEQYF,TGTGCCAGCAACGACAGGGGAACCTACGAGCAGTACTTC
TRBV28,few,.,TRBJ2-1,CASIPITGWGEQFF,TGTGCCAGCATTCCTATCACAGGGTGGGGTGAGCAGTTCTTC
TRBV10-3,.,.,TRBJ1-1,CAISRLENTEAFF,TGTGCCATCTCAAGATTAGAAAACACTGAAGCTTTCTTT
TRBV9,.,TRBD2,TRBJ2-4,CASSVRREGDIQYF,TGTGCCAGCAGCGTTAGGCGGGAGGGGGACATTCAGTACTTC
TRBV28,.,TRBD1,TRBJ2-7,CASRTPGTGTYEQYF,TGTGCCAGCAGAACTCCAGGGACAGGGACGTACGAGCAGTACTTC
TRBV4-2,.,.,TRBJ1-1,CASSQYRVTEAFF,TGTGCCAGTTCACAATACAGGGTTACTGAAGCTTTCTTT
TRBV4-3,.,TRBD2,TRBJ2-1,CASSQGREKSYNEQFF,TGCGCCAGCAGCCAGGGGCGGGAGAAATCCTACAATGAGCAGTTCTTC
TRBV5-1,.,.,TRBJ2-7,CASRSGLAYEQYF,TGCGCCAGCAGATCGGGGTTGGCCTACGAGCAGTACTTC
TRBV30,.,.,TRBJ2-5,CAWSVQEFQETQYF,TGTGCCTGGAGTGTACAGGAGTTCCAAGAGACCCAGTACTTC
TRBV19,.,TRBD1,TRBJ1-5,CASSKDRGFSNQPQHF,TGTGCCAGTAGTAAGGACAGGGGCTTTAGCAATCAGCCCCAGCATTTT
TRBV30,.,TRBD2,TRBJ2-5,CAWSKGLAGRETQYF,TGTGCCTGGAGCAAAGGACTAGCGGGAAGAGAGACCCAGTACTTC
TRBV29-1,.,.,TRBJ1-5,CSVGPLGGQPQHF,TGCAGCGTTGGCCCGTTGGGGGGTCAGCCCCAGCATTTT
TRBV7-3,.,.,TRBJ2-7,CASSLQGRTYEQYF,TGTGCCAGCAGCTTACAGGGGCGCACCTACGAGCAGTACTTC
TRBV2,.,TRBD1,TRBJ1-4,CASTTTGLKLFF,TGTGCCAGCACCACGACAGGGTTGAAACTGTTTTTT
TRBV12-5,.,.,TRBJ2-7,CASGPSDYEQYF,TGTGCTAGTGGTCCCAGTGACTACGAGCAGTACTTC
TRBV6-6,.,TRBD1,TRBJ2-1,CASRARQGAGNEQFF,TGTGCCAGCAGAGCGCGACAGGGGGCGGGGAATGAGCAGTTCTTC
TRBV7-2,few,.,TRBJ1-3,CASTHRDSESHIYF,TGTGCCAGCACCCACCGGGACTCCGAAAGTCACATATATTTT
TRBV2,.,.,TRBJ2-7,CASRQTYEQYF,TGTGCCAGCAGACAGACCTACGAGCAGTACTTC
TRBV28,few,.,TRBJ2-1,CASCVAGPDNEQFF,TGTGCCAGCTGCGTGGCGGGACCGGACAATGAGCAGTTCTTC
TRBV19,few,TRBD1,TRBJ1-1,CASSTTVGDRETEAFF,TGTGCCAGTAGTACCACGGTGGGGGACAGGGAGACTGAAGCTTTCTTT
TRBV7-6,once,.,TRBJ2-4,CASSLGMGGWRAKNIQYF,TGTGCCAGCAGCCTCGGTATGGGAGGATGGAGGGCCAAAAACATTCAGTACTTC
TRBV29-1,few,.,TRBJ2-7,CSVGRGARGYEQYF,TGCAGCGTTGGAAGGGGGGCCAGGGGGTACGAGCAGTACTTC